The rows below give T cell receptor beta chains drawn from one sample of a study of T cells in Graves' hyperthyroidism and ophthalmopathy. TCRdb processed the multiplex PCR reads anew with MiXCR; each CDR3 protein has one entry. The data hold fewer than 700,000 distinct CDR3 sequences, with 17% observed a single time. What was sequenced was blood. The receptors shown here come from a woman aged 18-29 years with Graves' ophthalmopathy. Both conserved end residues are part of each CDR3. A D gene is named only where the DNA matches it firmly. Clone size is stated in some rows and not others, as once, few, many or a class when expanded.

>TRBJ1-2|TRBV28|NA|14|NA
CASSFVGEYDGYTF
TGTGCCAGCAGTTTTGTCGGAGAGTACGATGGCTACACCTTC
>TRBJ1-5|TRBV2|NA|14|many
CASRDSGVNQPQHF
TGTGCCAGCAGGGACTCAGGGGTCAATCAGCCCCAGCATTTT
>TRBJ2-1|TRBV27|NA|13|NA
CASSSAGYNEQFF
TGTGCCAGCAGTTCCGCCGGATACAATGAGCAGTTCTTC
>TRBJ1-1|TRBV6-4|NA|15|NA
CASSEVIQQNTEAFF
TGTGCCAGCAGTGAAGTAATCCAGCAGAACACTGAAGCTTTCTTT
>TRBJ2-1|TRBV9|TRBD2|15|NA
CASSYELGTSNEQFF
TGTGCCAGCAGCTACGAGCTCGGGACTAGTAATGAGCAGTTCTTC
>TRBJ2-1|TRBV14|TRBD2|15|once
CASSLREGPSNEQFF
TGTGCCAGCAGCCTACGGGAGGGCCCCTCCAATGAGCAGTTCTTC
>TRBJ2-3|TRBV9|NA|15|few
CASSVGRFRTDTQYF
TGTGCCAGCAGCGTAGGGAGGTTCCGCACAGATACGCAGTATTTT
>TRBJ1-1|TRBV6-9|TRBD1|18|NA
CASSLACSQGEGNTEAFF
TGTGCCAGCAGCTTAGCATGCTCTCAGGGGGAAGGGAACACTGAAGCTTTCTTT
>TRBJ1-5|TRBV28|NA|13|few
CASSLLIREAQHF
TGTGCCAGCAGTTTACTGATCAGGGAGGCCCAGCATTTT
>TRBJ1-2|TRBV20-1|TRBD1|16|NA
CSARGSGTGGIHGYTF
TGCAGTGCTAGAGGTTCCGGGACAGGGGGAATTCATGGCTACACCTTC
>TRBJ1-1|TRBV2|TRBD1|15|NA
CAGTTDRDSDPEAFF
TGTGCCGGCACCACCGACCGGGACAGTGATCCTGAAGCTTTCTTT
>TRBJ1-2|TRBV15|NA|15|NA
CATSGDSGRDYGYTF
TGTGCCACCAGCGGAGATTCGGGCAGGGACTATGGCTACACCTTC
>TRBJ2-2|TRBV7-2|TRBD1|15|many
CASSSGTDNTGELFF
TGTGCCAGCAGCTCCGGGACAGACAACACCGGGGAGCTGTTTTTT
>TRBJ2-3|TRBV3-1|NA|16|many
CASSQDALVGSDTQYF
TGTGCCAGCAGCCAAGATGCACTAGTGGGTTCAGATACGCAGTATTTT
>TRBJ2-2|TRBV12-3/TRBV12-4|TRBD1|20|many
CASSPQIPDRAETNTGELFF
TGTGCCAGCAGTCCCCAAATCCCTGACAGGGCCGAAACTAACACCGGGGAGCTGTTTTTT
>TRBJ2-7|TRBV6-2/TRBV6-3|NA|12|many
CASGQFSYEQYF
TGTGCCAGCGGACAGTTCTCCTACGAGCAGTACTTC
>TRBJ2-3|TRBV20-1|TRBD2|13|NA
CSPGTSITDTQYF
TGCAGCCCCGGGACTAGTATCACAGATACGCAGTATTTT
>TRBJ2-4|TRBV20-1|NA|15|NA
CSARGPQGTKNIQYF
TGCAGTGCTAGAGGTCCACAGGGAACCAAAAACATTCAGTACTTC
>TRBJ1-6|TRBV2|TRBD1|19|few
CASRAPGTGVGTYNSPLHF
TGTGCCAGCAGGGCTCCCGGGACAGGGGTCGGCACCTATAATTCACCCCTCCACTTT
>TRBJ2-1|TRBV12-3/TRBV12-4|NA|15|NA
CASSWGVSSYNEQFF
TGTGCCAGCAGTTGGGGAGTTAGCTCCTACAATGAGCAGTTCTTC
>TRBJ1-1|TRBV20-1|TRBD1|17|many
CSARDPLGQGPNTEAFF
TGCAGTGCTAGAGATCCTCTGGGACAGGGACCGAACACTGAAGCTTTCTTT
>TRBJ2-7|TRBV20-1|NA|14|few
CSASPMGDYYEQYF
TGCAGTGCTTCCCCCATGGGCGATTACTACGAGCAGTACTTC
>TRBJ2-7|TRBV20-1|TRBD1|14|many
CSAESRDRIYEQYF
TGCAGTGCCGAGAGCCGGGACAGGATCTACGAGCAGTACTTC
>TRBJ2-1|TRBV30|TRBD2|13|many
CAGLAGAGDEQFF
TGTGCCGGGCTAGCGGGAGCCGGGGATGAGCAGTTCTTC
>TRBJ2-7|TRBV3-1|TRBD2|12|many
CASGAGGYEQYF
TGTGCCAGCGGAGCGGGAGGATACGAGCAGTACTTC
>TRBJ2-1|TRBV7-6|TRBD1|14|few
CASSQGQGGNEQFF
TGTGCCAGCAGCCAGGGACAGGGTGGGAATGAGCAGTTCTTC
>TRBJ1-6|TRBV6-5|NA|16|NA
CASSYSASSYNSPLHF
TGTGCCAGCAGTTACTCGGCGAGTTCCTATAATTCACCCCTCCACTTT
>TRBJ1-1|TRBV4-1|NA|16|few
CASSHSGAGRDTEAFF
TGCGCCAGCAGCCATAGTGGTGCGGGCCGAGACACTGAAGCTTTCTTT
>TRBJ1-3|TRBV28|NA|14|few
CASRPWGSGNTIYF
TGTGCCAGCAGGCCCTGGGGGTCTGGAAACACCATATATTTT